This record concerns one T cell receptor (beta chain) sequence. Its antigen is not known. V lost 1 base and J lost 9; bases outside the gene matches: 7. The CDR3 length is 16 residues. Germline V CDR1 and CDR2: SGHTA, FQGTGA. The sample originates from a study of cytotoxic CD8 clonotypes in ibrutinib-treated CLL. Broader study findings: Before falling back toward baseline at progression, clonality had risen at the time of ibrutinib response.

The method was immunoSEQ multiplex PCR; TCRdb's version includes in-frame clones alone and lacks a portion of them. The repertoire holds about 22,000 clones, with around 74% as singletons. The clonotype was recovered from a human donor with chronic lymphocytic leukemia. The sequences come from PBMCs, collected before ibrutinib treatment. The V gene is TRBV7-3, the J gene TRBJ2-1; TRBD2 matches 12 bases. The CDR3 DNA is TGTGCCAGCAGCTTAAATCAGGCTAGCGGGAGGGGTGAGCAGTTCTTC. This encodes CASSLNQASGRGEQFF.